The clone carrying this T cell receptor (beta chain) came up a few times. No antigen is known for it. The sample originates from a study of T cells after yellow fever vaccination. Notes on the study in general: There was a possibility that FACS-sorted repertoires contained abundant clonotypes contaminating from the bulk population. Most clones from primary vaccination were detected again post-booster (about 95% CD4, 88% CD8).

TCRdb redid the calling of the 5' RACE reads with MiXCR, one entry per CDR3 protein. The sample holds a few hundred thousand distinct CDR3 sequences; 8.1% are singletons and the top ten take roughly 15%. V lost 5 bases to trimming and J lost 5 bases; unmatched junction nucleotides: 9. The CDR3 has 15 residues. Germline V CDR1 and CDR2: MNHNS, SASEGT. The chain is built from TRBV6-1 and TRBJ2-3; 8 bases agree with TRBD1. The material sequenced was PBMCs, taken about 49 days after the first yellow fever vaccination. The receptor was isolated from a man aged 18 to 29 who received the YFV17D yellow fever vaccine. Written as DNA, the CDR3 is TGTGCCAGCAGTCTCCAGGGGGCGAGAGGAGATACGCAGTATTTT. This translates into CASSLQGARGDTQYF.